The clone carrying this T cell receptor beta chain occurred many times. Germline V gives CDR1 LGHDT, CDR2 YNNKEL (reference sequence). The CDR3 runs to 16 residues. The germline V and J ends were trimmed by 1 base and 1 base, with 11 bases remaining between them. This sample was taken from a study of blood T cell repertoires in COVID-19. Study background: Spain, Italy and the United States supplied samples that represented acute and convalescent COVID-19. T cells, B-cell-depleted T cells, or PBMCs supplied cDNA or gDNA.

Authors' methods: Amplified reference gene primers provided the basis for estimating nucleated cell counts. The repertoire was sequenced with immunoSEQ multiplex PCR; TCRdb's copy has only in-frame clones and lacks some. That table supplies the V and J calls and clone size; D and trimming were determined from the DNA. The data show 470,000 or so clones, approximately 90% seen once. The sequencing sample was made of peripheral blood. The origin of this receptor is a young woman with acute or convalescent COVID-19. The V call is TRBV3-1 (or the pseudogene TRBV3-2), the J call TRBJ1-3; D call uncertain. The CDR3 loop reads CASSQGAVGSGNTIYF. Written as DNA, the CDR3 is TGTGCCAGCAGCCAAGGCGCTGTCGGGTCTGGAAACACCATATATTTT.